This is a list of T cell receptor beta chains from one sample in a study of vaccination effects on CD4 cells after COVID-19. No antigen has been identified for these receptors. TCRdb keeps only in-frame clones here, not all; method: immunoSEQ multiplex PCR. The sample has about 24,000 clones, 60% to 85% seen once. The specimen was CD4+ T cells from PBMCs cultured with HCoV-NL63 spike peptides, collected after COVID-19 vaccination. These receptors originate from a human donor who received a COVID-19 vaccine. Both conserved end residues are part of each CDR3. A D gene is named only where the DNA matches it firmly. For some rows the clone size is stated as once, few or many, or as a class when expanded; others skip it.

V gene	CDR3 length	D gene	clone size	J gene	CDR3 protein	CDR3 DNA
TRBV11-2	14	NA	NA	TRBJ2-7	CASRRPEFSYEQYF	TGTGCCAGCAGGCGCCCGGAGTTTTCCTACGAGCAGTACTTC
TRBV6-5	15	TRBD1	NA	TRBJ2-3	CASSYSTGVTDTQYF	TGTGCCAGCAGTTACTCGACAGGGGTCACAGATACGCAGTATTTT
TRBV18	16	NA	once	TRBJ2-5	CASSPGDTVLGETQYF	TGTGCCAGCTCACCGGGGGACACCGTTTTAGGAGAGACCCAGTACTTC
TRBV6-2/TRBV6-3	15	TRBD2	once	TRBJ2-1	CASSSRTSGSFEQFF	TGTGCCAGCAGTTCTCGGACTAGCGGGAGTTTTGAGCAGTTCTTC
TRBV3-1/TRBV3-2	16	TRBD2	NA	TRBJ2-1	CASSHLAGRGIDEQFF	TGTGCCAGCAGCCACCTAGCGGGGAGAGGGATAGATGAGCAGTTCTTC
TRBV19	15	NA	NA	TRBJ2-6	CASSIIYSGANVLTF	TGTGCCAGTAGTATAATCTACTCTGGGGCCAACGTCCTGACTTTC
TRBV27	14	NA	NA	TRBJ1-4	CASQSPRHGEKLFF	TGTGCCAGCCAAAGCCCCCGACATGGGGAAAAACTGTTTTTT
TRBV4-2	17	TRBD2	NA	TRBJ2-3	CASSQPTRAGVPDTQYF	TGTGCCAGCAGCCAACCTACGAGAGCGGGAGTCCCCGATACGCAGTATTTT
TRBV6-6	17	NA	NA	TRBJ2-6	CASSHRDASSGANVLTF	TGTGCCAGCAGTCACCGGGACGCGAGCTCTGGGGCCAACGTCCTGACTTTC
TRBV5-5	15	NA	NA	TRBJ2-3	CASTLLTVSTDTQYF	TGTGCCAGCACCCTCCTGACGGTTAGCACAGATACGCAGTATTTT
TRBV29-1	13	NA	NA	TRBJ2-7	CSVVRGSRYEQYF	TGCAGCGTTGTACGAGGATCGCGCTACGAGCAGTACTTC
TRBV7-2	14	TRBD1	few	TRBJ1-2	CASSVSTGADGYTF	TGTGCCAGCAGCGTCTCAACAGGGGCGGATGGCTACACCTTC
TRBV6-2/TRBV6-3	17	TRBD1	few	TRBJ2-7	CASSYPRGQGINYEQYF	TGTGCCAGCAGTTACCCCCGAGGACAGGGAATTAACTACGAGCAGTACTTC
TRBV6-1	17	TRBD1	NA	TRBJ1-5	CASSGRDRGPSNQPQHF	TGTGCCAGCAGTGGCCGGGACAGGGGCCCCTCCAATCAGCCCCAGCATTTT
TRBV27	16	TRBD2	NA	TRBJ2-7	CASSLEGTSGDRPQYF	TGTGCCAGCAGTTTAGAGGGAACTAGCGGAGACCGCCCGCAGTACTTC
TRBV28	14	NA	NA	TRBJ2-7	CASSLYYSSYEQYF	TGTGCCAGCAGTTTATACTACAGCTCCTACGAGCAGTACTTC
TRBV5-4	14	TRBD1	NA	TRBJ1-2	CASSTDRVDYGYTF	TGTGCCAGCAGCACTGACAGGGTTGACTATGGCTACACCTTC
TRBV5-6	11	NA	once	TRBJ2-7	CASSEDHEQYF	TGTGCCAGCAGCGAAGACCACGAGCAGTACTTC
TRBV5-5	14	NA	few	TRBJ1-1	CASTEVGSYTEAFF	TGTGCCAGCACCGAGGTGGGTTCGTACACTGAAGCTTTCTTT
TRBV19	16	TRBD2	NA	TRBJ2-3	CASSIGYGTRADTQYF	TGTGCCAGTAGTATTGGGTATGGGACTAGAGCAGATACGCAGTATTTT
TRBV7-9	15	TRBD1	NA	TRBJ1-4	CASSPGDRGGEKLFF	TGTGCCAGCAGCCCGGGGGACAGGGGTGGTGAAAAACTGTTTTTT
TRBV18	14	NA	NA	TRBJ1-1	CASSPERMGTEAFF	TGTGCCAGCTCACCGGAGAGGATGGGCACTGAAGCTTTCTTT
TRBV7-3	14	NA	NA	TRBJ1-4	CASSESGENEKLFF	TGTGCCAGCAGCGAAAGTGGGGAAAATGAAAAACTGTTTTTT
TRBV19	13	NA	NA	TRBJ2-1	CASSIKGNNEQFF	TGTGCCAGTAGTATTAAAGGGAACAATGAGCAGTTCTTC
TRBV5-1	15	TRBD2	few	TRBJ2-3	CASSSTSGSTDTQYF	TGCGCCAGCAGCTCAACTAGCGGTAGCACAGATACGCAGTATTTT
TRBV6-7	16	NA	NA	TRBJ2-6	CASSYSTGPGANVLTF	TGTGCCAGCAGTTACTCGACGGGTCCTGGGGCCAACGTCCTGACTTTC
TRBV10-3	15	NA	NA	TRBJ1-1	CAISVTGALDTEAFF	TGTGCCATCAGTGTGACCGGGGCGCTGGACACTGAAGCTTTCTTT
TRBV5-1	16	TRBD1	NA	TRBJ2-3	CASSLEVTGGSDTQYF	TGCGCCAGCAGCTTGGAAGTAACAGGGGGATCGGATACGCAGTATTTT
TRBV6-5	14	TRBD2	NA	TRBJ2-3	CASSVAGGTDTQYF	TGTGCCAGCAGCGTAGCGGGGGGCACAGATACGCAGTATTTT
TRBV11-2	15	TRBD1	few	TRBJ1-1	CASSSGQTMNTEAFF	TGTGCCAGCAGCTCGGGACAGACCATGAACACTGAAGCTTTCTTT
TRBV6-6	11	TRBD2	NA	TRBJ2-1	CASSPGGEQFF	TGTGCCAGCAGCCCGGGGGGGGAGCAGTTCTTC
TRBV2	14	NA	NA	TRBJ2-7	CASRLTGNTYEQYF	TGTGCCAGCAGATTGACAGGCAATACCTACGAGCAGTACTTC
TRBV5-1	16	NA	NA	TRBJ2-3	CASSIRGGLNTDTQYF	TGCGCCAGCAGCATTAGGGGGGGCCTTAACACAGATACGCAGTATTTT
TRBV5-1	16	TRBD1	NA	TRBJ2-1	CASTRDRKNTGEEQFF	TGCGCCAGTACTCGGGACAGAAAAAATACCGGCGAGGAGCAGTTCTTC
TRBV10-2	13	NA	NA	TRBJ2-7	CASLDWGMDEQYF	TGCGCCAGCCTAGACTGGGGTATGGACGAGCAGTACTTC
TRBV11-2	18	TRBD2	once	TRBJ2-4	CASSLPTLGTSAKNIQYF	TGTGCCAGCAGCTTACCCACCCTCGGGACTAGCGCAAAAAACATTCAGTACTTC
TRBV27	14	NA	NA	TRBJ1-1	CASSLSKGSTEAFF	TGTGCCAGCAGTTTATCAAAGGGGAGCACTGAAGCTTTCTTT
TRBV6-5	13	TRBD2	once	TRBJ2-2	CASTGRVTGELFF	TGTGCCAGCACCGGGAGGGTGACCGGGGAGCTGTTTTTT
TRBV30	13	TRBD2	NA	TRBJ2-7	CAWRRGGVYEQYF	TGTGCCTGGAGGCGCGGGGGGGTTTACGAGCAGTACTTC
TRBV5-4	15	TRBD1	NA	TRBJ1-2	CASSRSGDRGYGYTF	TGTGCCAGCAGCCGGTCCGGGGACAGGGGCTATGGCTACACCTTC